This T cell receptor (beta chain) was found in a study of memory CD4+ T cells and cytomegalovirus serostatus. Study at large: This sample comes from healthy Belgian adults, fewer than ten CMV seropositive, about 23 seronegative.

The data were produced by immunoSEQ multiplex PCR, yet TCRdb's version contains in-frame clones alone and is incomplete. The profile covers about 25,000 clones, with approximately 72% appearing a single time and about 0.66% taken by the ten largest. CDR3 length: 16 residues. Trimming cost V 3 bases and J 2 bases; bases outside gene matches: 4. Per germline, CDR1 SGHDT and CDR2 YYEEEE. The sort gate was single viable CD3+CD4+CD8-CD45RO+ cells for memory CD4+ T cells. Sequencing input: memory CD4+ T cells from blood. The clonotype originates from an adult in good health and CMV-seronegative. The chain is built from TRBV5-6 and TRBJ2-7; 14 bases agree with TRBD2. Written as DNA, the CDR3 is TGTGCCAGCAGCTATAGGGGACTAGCGGGGGCCTACGAGCAGTACTTC. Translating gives CASSYRGLAGAYEQYF.